One T cell receptor (beta chain) is described in this entry. Its specificity is unknown. At least 5.5 micrograms of total RNA were extracted per sample. The sample is drawn from a study of blood T cells in healthy people across ages. Across the whole study: Roughly one uniquely barcoded beta molecule per two T cells was captured.

It was with a sample-barcoded 5' primer and a J-beta primer mix that a second PCR of about 7 to 12 cycles was run. Each cDNA molecule was tagged by a template-switch adaptor that had 12 random nucleotides. TCRdb re-derived calls from the 5' RACE reads in MiXCR, one entry per CDR3 protein. Of about 640,000 distinct CDR3 sequences listed, under 70% are singletons. CDR3 length: 13 amino acids. Trimming removed 7 bases at V and 0 bases at J, with 4 bases between. Germline lookup yields CDR1 MNHNS and CDR2 SASEGT. Study-wide results and caveats: Samples with more naive T cells showed higher observed beta diversity.

The sequence was obtained from a man in his 60s in good health. The J gene is TRBJ2-6, the V gene TRBV6-1, with unresolved D. The material sequenced was blood. In DNA form, the CDR3 reads TGTGCCAGCATCATCTCTGGGGCCAACGTCCTGACTTTC. This codes for CASIISGANVLTF.